A selection of T cell receptor beta chains follows, all from one sample in a study of blood T cell repertoires in COVID-19. Data came from immunoSEQ multiplex PCR; TCRdb stores just in-frame clones and leaves some out. The sample includes about 170,000 clones, around nine tenths of them seen just once. Sequencing was performed on peripheral blood. These receptors all come from a man between 18 and 29 years old with active or convalescent COVID-19. Both conserved end residues are part of each CDR3. The order of the fields is J gene, D gene, V gene, clone size, CDR3 DNA, CDR3 protein. The D gene is left open where the match is weak. The listing skips clone size in some rows; elsewhere it reads once, few, many or a size class.

>TRBJ1-2|-|TRBV29-1|-
TGCAGCGTTGCGGTGGGAGGGGATGGCTACACCTTC
CSVAVGGDGYTF
>TRBJ1-1|-|TRBV6-5|-
TGTGCCAGCAGTAAGACAGAAAACACTGAAGCTTTCTTT
CASSKTENTEAFF
>TRBJ1-1|-|TRBV2|-
TGTGCCAGCAGATCTAACACTGAAGCTTTCTTT
CASRSNTEAFF
>TRBJ1-5|-|TRBV6-5|-
TGTGCCACCGCGGGGGGCAATCAGCCCCAGCATTTT
CATAGGNQPQHF
>TRBJ2-5|TRBD2|TRBV6-5|-
TGTGCCAGCCGACTAGCGGGACTATTAGGGACCCAGTACTTC
CASRLAGLLGTQYF
>TRBJ2-2|TRBD2|TRBV19|-
TGTGCCAGCGACCCCGCGCGCGGGGGACGAAAGGGGGAGCTGTTTTTT
CASDPARGGRKGELFF
>TRBJ2-3|-|TRBV4-2|-
TGTGCCAGCAGCCAAGCTCTAGCGAACACAGATACGCAGTATTTT
CASSQALANTDTQYF
>TRBJ1-1|-|TRBV7-9|-
TGTGCCAGCAGTCACCCGGGGGGCACTGAAGCTTTCTTT
CASSHPGGTEAFF
>TRBJ2-1|TRBD2|TRBV11-1|-
TGTGCCAGCAGCGATAGCGGGGGGGACTACAATGAGCAGTTCTTC
CASSDSGGDYNEQFF
>TRBJ1-1|-|TRBV5-8|-
TGTGCCAGCAGTCGTATCCGGAACACTGAAGCTTTCTTT
CASSRIRNTEAFF
>TRBJ2-7|-|TRBV27|-
TGTGCCAGCAGAGACAGTGGAAAGGGCGCCTACGAGCAGTACTTC
CASRDSGKGAYEQYF
>TRBJ1-6|TRBD1|TRBV6-5|-
TGTGCCAGCAGACCCACGGGACAGTTAAATTCACCCCTCCACTTT
CASRPTGQLNSPLHF
>TRBJ2-3|TRBD2|TRBV4-3|-
TGCGCCAGCAGCCAAGACGGGACTAGCGGGAGAGGAGATACGCAGTATTTT
CASSQDGTSGRGDTQYF
>TRBJ2-3|-|TRBV6-5|-
TGTGCCAGCAGCACCGACAGAGCCAGCACAGATACGCAGTATTTT
CASSTDRASTDTQYF
>TRBJ1-2|TRBD1|TRBV12-3/TRBV12-4|-
TGTGCCAGCAGTCTACAGGGGAGCGGCTACACCTTC
CASSLQGSGYTF
>TRBJ1-2|-|TRBV5-1|few
TGCGCCAGCAGCTTTGGGGCTCGGCCGTACACCTTC
CASSFGARPYTF
>TRBJ2-1|-|TRBV6-5|-
TGTGCCAGCAGTTCCCCAGGAAGAGACAATGAGCAGTTCTTC
CASSSPGRDNEQFF
>TRBJ1-1|TRBD1|TRBV7-9|-
TGTGCCAGCAGCTCTAGACAGGGACAAGCTTTCTTT
CASSSRQGQAFF
>TRBJ1-5|-|TRBV29-1|-
TGCAGCGTTGAGGCGGGCGACACCGATCAGCCCCAGCATTTT
CSVEAGDTDQPQHF
>TRBJ2-2|TRBD1|TRBV27|-
TGTGCCAGCAGGCGTCCCGGCGGGACAGGGAACACCGGGGAGCTGTTTTTT
CASRRPGGTGNTGELFF
>TRBJ2-1|TRBD2|TRBV4-2|-
TGTGCCAGCAGCTCAGGACCGGGACTAGCAAACAATGAGCAGTTCTTC
CASSSGPGLANNEQFF
>TRBJ2-3|-|TRBV6-5|-
TGTGCCAGCAGCCGATCGGGAGATACGCAGTATTTT
CASSRSGDTQYF
>TRBJ1-4|-|TRBV28|once
TGTGCCAGCAACTCCGGACAGTTCCCTTCTGGTAATGAAAAACTGTTTTTT
CASNSGQFPSGNEKLFF
>TRBJ2-1|TRBD1|TRBV27|-
TGTGCCAGCAGTTTAGCCGGGACAGAGATCTACAATGAGCAGTTCTTC
CASSLAGTEIYNEQFF
>TRBJ2-7|-|TRBV5-1|-
TGCGCCAGCAGGCAGACTAACTACGAGCAGTACTTC
CASRQTNYEQYF
>TRBJ1-2|-|TRBV19|few
TGTGCCAGTAGCCCCTTTACTAACTATGGCTACACCTTC
CASSPFTNYGYTF
>TRBJ2-1|TRBD2|TRBV13|-
TGTGCCAGCAGCTTATTTGCTAGCGGCTACAATGAGCAGTTCTTC
CASSLFASGYNEQFF
>TRBJ1-1|-|TRBV4-2|-
TGTGCCAGCAGCCAAGATTATGGCGGGAACACTGAAGCTTTCTTT
CASSQDYGGNTEAFF
>TRBJ2-3|TRBD2|TRBV9|-
TGTGCCAGCGGACGGCGGGGGGGTCTGGCGAGAATGGGCACAGATACGCAGTATTTT
CASGRRGGLARMGTDTQYF
>TRBJ2-2|-|TRBV4-3|few
TGCGCCAGCAGCCAAGAAGGGCAGGGGTACACCGGGGAGCTGTTTTTT
CASSQEGQGYTGELFF
>TRBJ2-2|TRBD2|TRBV28|-
TGTGCCAGCAGTTTATACGGGGGGTTCACCGGGGAGCTGTTTTTT
CASSLYGGFTGELFF
>TRBJ2-1|-|TRBV6-5|-
TGTGCCAGCAGTTACTCACAGCTAAGCTCCTACAATGAGCAGTTCTTC
CASSYSQLSSYNEQFF
>TRBJ1-5|-|TRBV10-1|few
TGCGCCAGCAGTGAAGTGGTCGAACAGTCCAATCAGCCCCAGCATTTT
CASSEVVEQSNQPQHF
>TRBJ1-1|-|TRBV19|few
TGTGCCAGTAGTATTCGACAGAGGATGAACACTGAAGCTTTCTTT
CASSIRQRMNTEAFF
>TRBJ2-1|-|TRBV6-5|-
TGTGCCAGCAGCTTACGGTTAGATGAGCAGTTCTTC
CASSLRLDEQFF
>TRBJ2-3|-|TRBV7-3|few
TGTGCCAGCAGCTTAACGGGGGCGGGAGGCACAGATACGCAGTATTTT
CASSLTGAGGTDTQYF
>TRBJ2-1|TRBD1|TRBV7-8|once
TGTGCCAGCGAGACAAATTCCGGGACAGGGTATTTCCGTGAGCAGTTCTTC
CASETNSGTGYFREQFF
>TRBJ1-3|-|TRBV4-1|-
TGCGCCAGCAGCCAAGCAGGGGCCAGTTCGGTGGGAAACACCATATATTTT
CASSQAGASSVGNTIYF
>TRBJ1-2|-|TRBV29-1|once
TGCAGCGCCGCCCTCGCAGGGATCTATGGCTACACCTTC
CSAALAGIYGYTF
>TRBJ2-1|-|TRBV10-1|-
TGCGCCAGGGAGGGACCCCATGAGCAGTTCTTC
CAREGPHEQFF
>TRBJ2-3|-|TRBV2|-
TGTGCCAGCAAGGGCGGGCCAGATACGCAGTATTTT
CASKGGPDTQYF
>TRBJ1-2|-|TRBV28|-
TGTGCCAGCAGTTATCCGGGGTGGGACTATGGCTACACCTTC
CASSYPGWDYGYTF
>TRBJ1-1|-|TRBV19|-
TGTGCCAGTAGTATAGATCGGGGGGGAACTGAAGCTTTCTTT
CASSIDRGGTEAFF
>TRBJ1-5|TRBD1|TRBV18|-
TGTGCCAGCTCACCGACAGGGGGCGGGAATCAGCCCCAGCATTTT
CASSPTGGGNQPQHF
>TRBJ1-2|TRBD1|TRBV5-6|-
TGTGCCTCCCTGACAGGGATGTCTAACTATGGCTACACCTTC
CASLTGMSNYGYTF
>TRBJ2-1|-|TRBV12-3/TRBV12-4|-
TGTGCCAGCAGTCCGGAGGTAGGGGGTGAGCAGTTCTTC
CASSPEVGGEQFF
>TRBJ1-5|-|TRBV6-5|-
TGTGCCAGCAGTTACCAGGGTCAGCCCCAGCATTTT
CASSYQGQPQHF
>TRBJ1-1|-|TRBV7-8|few
TGTGCCAGCAGCCTGGCGGCACTTAACACTGAAGCTTTCTTT
CASSLAALNTEAFF
>TRBJ2-7|TRBD2|TRBV6-5|-
TGTGCCAGCAGTTACACCCTAGCGGCCTACGAGCAGTACTTC
CASSYTLAAYEQYF
>TRBJ1-4|TRBD1|TRBV5-1|few
TGCGCCAGCAGTAACAGACAGGGGGCCGGAGAAAAACTGTTTTTT
CASSNRQGAGEKLFF
>TRBJ2-5|-|TRBV29-1|-
TGCAGCGTTGAAGATAGCTCGGGGTGGGGAGAGACCCAGTACTTC
CSVEDSSGWGETQYF